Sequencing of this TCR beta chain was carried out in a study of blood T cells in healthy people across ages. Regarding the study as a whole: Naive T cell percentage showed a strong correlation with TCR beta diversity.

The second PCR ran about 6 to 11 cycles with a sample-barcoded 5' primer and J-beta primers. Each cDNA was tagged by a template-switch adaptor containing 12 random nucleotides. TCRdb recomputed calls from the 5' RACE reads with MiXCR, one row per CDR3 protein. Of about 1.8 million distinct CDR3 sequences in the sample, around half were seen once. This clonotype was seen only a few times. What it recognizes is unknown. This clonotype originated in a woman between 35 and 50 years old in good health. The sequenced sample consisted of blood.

CDR3 bases: TGTGCCAGCGGGGGCCTTGTTGACGAGCAGTACTTC. This codes for CASGGLVDEQYF. The chain couples TRBV27 to TRBJ2-5, with a weak D call TRBD1 (6 bases). The closer fit of TRBJ2-7 to the DNA end suggests the J call may be wrong. This CDR3 has 12 residues. Germline values: CDR1 MNHEY, CDR2 SMNVEV (reference sequence).